The sequence of this TCR beta chain was determined in a study of blood T cell repertoires in COVID-19. The CDR3 is 13 residues long. The germline V and J ends were trimmed by 5 bases and 3 bases, with 12 bases remaining between them. Germline CDR1 is SGHRS and CDR2 is YFSETQ. Sequencing used immunoSEQ multiplex PCR; TCRdb keeps in-frame clones, though not all of them. Counted here are some 150,000 clones, about 76% occurring once; the ten biggest clones make up about 8.4%. The sequenced sample was peripheral blood. V and J are TRBV5-1 and TRBJ2-7; perhaps TRBD1 as D (6 bases). The clonotype was recovered from a woman aged 60-70 years with active or convalescent COVID-19. CDR3 amino acids: CASSQTGDYEQYV. In DNA form, the CDR3 reads TGCGCCAGCAGTCAGACAGGCGACTACGAGCAGTACGTC.